This TCR beta chain comes out of a study of human T cells and chemical hapten exposure. The overall study: Patients, chiefly female, had alopecia areata, totalis or universalis. Study results and limitations: Expanded TCRs clustered into significantly more large CDR3 similarity groups than controls, the analysis revealed. No change in TCRs above 1 in 1000 frequency was produced by DPC sensitization.

Regarding this clonotype: Its target is unknown.

The time point here: pre-sensitization, week 0. Treatment: therapeutic diphenylcyclopropenone sensitization with weekly scalp DPC. Trimming left V 9 bases short and J 7 bases short, with 13 bases between. The germline V gene has CDR1 SGHDT and CDR2 YYEEEE. CDR3 length equals 11 residues. As the library was built, unique molecular identifiers were attached to individual cDNA molecules. TCRdb reprocessed the RACE reads via MiXCR and lists one record per CDR3 protein. The profile covers roughly 80,000 distinct CDR3 sequences, with about 15% appearing a single time and roughly 4.6% taken by the ten largest.

Specimen: whole blood, collected in connection with sensitization to the hapten diphenylcyclopropenone (DPC). The TCR comes from a woman aged 45-60 years with alopecia areata. Some clones in this sample may be carry-over from other donors' samples. The gene calls are TRBV5-6 and TRBJ2-5; D uncertain. DNA of the CDR3: TGTGCCACCTCCGTCCGAGGGACCCAGTACTTC. Translated: CATSVRGTQYF.